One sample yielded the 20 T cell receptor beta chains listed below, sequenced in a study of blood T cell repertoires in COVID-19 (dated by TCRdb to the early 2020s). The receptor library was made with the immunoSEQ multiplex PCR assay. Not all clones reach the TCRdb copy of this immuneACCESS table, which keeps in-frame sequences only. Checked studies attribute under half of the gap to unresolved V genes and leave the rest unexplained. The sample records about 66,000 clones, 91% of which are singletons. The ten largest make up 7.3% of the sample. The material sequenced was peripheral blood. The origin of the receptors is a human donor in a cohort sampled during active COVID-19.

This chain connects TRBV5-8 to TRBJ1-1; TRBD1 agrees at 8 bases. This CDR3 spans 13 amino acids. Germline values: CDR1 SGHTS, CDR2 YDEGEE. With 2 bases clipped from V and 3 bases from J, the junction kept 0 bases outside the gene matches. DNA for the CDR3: TGTGCCAGCAGCTTACAGGGGGACACTGAAGCTTTCTTT. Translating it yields CASSLQGDTEAFF. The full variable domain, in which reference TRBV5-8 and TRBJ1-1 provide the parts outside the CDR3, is EAGVTQSPTHLIKTRGQQATLRCSPISGHTSVYWYQQALGLGLQFLLWYDEGEERNRGNFPPRFSGRQFPNYSSELNVNALELEDSALYLCASSLQGDTEAFFGQGTRLTVV.

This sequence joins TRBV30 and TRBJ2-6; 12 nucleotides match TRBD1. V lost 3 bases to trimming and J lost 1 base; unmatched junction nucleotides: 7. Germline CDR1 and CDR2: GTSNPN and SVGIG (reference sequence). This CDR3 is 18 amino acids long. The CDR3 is CAWSRTGQGASGANVLTF. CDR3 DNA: TGTGCCTGGAGCCGGACGGGACAGGGGGCTTCTGGGGCCAACGTCCTGACTTTC.

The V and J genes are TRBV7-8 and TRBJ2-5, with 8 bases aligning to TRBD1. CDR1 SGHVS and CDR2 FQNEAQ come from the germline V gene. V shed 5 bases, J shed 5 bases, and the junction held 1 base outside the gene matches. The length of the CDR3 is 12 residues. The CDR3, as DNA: TGTGCCAGCAGCCGGGACAGGGAGACCCAGTACTTC. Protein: CASSRDRETQYF. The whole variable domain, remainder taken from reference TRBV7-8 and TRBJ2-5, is GAGVSQSPRYKVAKRGQDVALRCDPISGHVSLFWYQQALGQGPEFLTYFQNEAQLDKSGLPSDRFFAERPEGSVSTLKIQRTQQEDSAVYLCASSRDRETQYFGPGTRLLVL.

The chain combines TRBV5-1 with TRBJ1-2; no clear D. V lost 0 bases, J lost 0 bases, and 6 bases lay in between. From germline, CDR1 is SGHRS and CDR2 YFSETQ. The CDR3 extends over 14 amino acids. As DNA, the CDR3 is TGCGCCAGCAGCTTGGGAGGGTCTAACTATGGCTACACCTTC. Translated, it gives CASSLGGSNYGYTF.

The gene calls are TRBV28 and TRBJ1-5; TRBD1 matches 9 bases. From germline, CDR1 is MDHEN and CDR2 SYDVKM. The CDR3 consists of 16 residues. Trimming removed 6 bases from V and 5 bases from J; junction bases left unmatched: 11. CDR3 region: CASRPRGQGFYQPQHF. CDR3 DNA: TGTGCCAGCAGACCGAGGGGACAGGGCTTTTATCAGCCCCAGCATTTT.

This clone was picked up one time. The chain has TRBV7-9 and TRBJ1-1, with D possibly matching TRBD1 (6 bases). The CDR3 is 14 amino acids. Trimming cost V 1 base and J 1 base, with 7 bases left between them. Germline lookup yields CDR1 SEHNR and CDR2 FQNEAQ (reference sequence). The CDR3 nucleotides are TGTGCCAGCAGCTTAGGACAGGCGAACACTGAAGCTTTCTTT. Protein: CASSLGQANTEAFF.

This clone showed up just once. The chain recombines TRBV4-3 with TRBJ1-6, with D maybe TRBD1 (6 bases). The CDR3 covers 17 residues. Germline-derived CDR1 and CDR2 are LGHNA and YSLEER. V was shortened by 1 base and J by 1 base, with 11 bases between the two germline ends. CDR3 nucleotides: TGCGCCAGCAGCCAAGTTAGGCAGGGGTCCTATAATTCACCCCTCCACTTT. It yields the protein CASSQVRQGSYNSPLHF.

CDR3 sequence: CASSPPTGENSPLHF. CDR3 coding DNA: TGTGCCAGTAGTCCCCCAACAGGGGAAAATTCACCCCTCCACTTT. This chain joins TRBV19 and TRBJ1-6; 7 bases align to TRBD1. Looked up from germline, CDR1 is LNHDA and CDR2 is SQIVND (reference sequence). The junction had 8 bases not matched to a gene; V was cut back by 5 bases and J by 7 bases. This CDR3 has 15 residues.

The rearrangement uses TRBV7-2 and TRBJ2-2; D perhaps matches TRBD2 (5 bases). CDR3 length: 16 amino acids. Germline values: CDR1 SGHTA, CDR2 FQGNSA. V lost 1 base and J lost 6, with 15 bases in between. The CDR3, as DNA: TGTGCCAGCAGCTTAGGGCCAGCGGACGGCGCCGGGGAGCTGTTTTTT. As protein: CASSLGPADGAGELFF.

Written as DNA, the CDR3 is TGTGCCAGCAGACCCGACAGGGGTGTACTAGCGCAGAACACCGGGGAGCTGTTTTTT. Protein sequence: CASRPDRGVLAQNTGELFF. The rearrangement uses TRBV5-4 and TRBJ2-2; D might be TRBD1 (8 bases). The CDR3 is 19 residues long. The V end was cut by 5 bases, the J end by 1 base, with 24 bases between. From germline, CDR1 is SGHNT and CDR2 YYREEE (reference sequence). The full variable domain, with the rest looked up from reference TRBV5-4 and TRBJ2-2, is ETGVTQSPTHLIKTRGQQVTLRCSSQSGHNTVSWYQQALGQGPQFIFQYYREEENGRGNFPPRFSGLQFPNYSSELNVNALELDDSALYLCASRPDRGVLAQNTGELFFGEGSRLTVL.

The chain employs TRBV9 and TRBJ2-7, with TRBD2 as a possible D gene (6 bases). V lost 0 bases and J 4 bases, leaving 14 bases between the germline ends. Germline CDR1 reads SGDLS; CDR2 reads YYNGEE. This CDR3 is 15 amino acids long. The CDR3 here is CASSVALASEYEQYF. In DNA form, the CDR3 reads TGTGCCAGCAGCGTAGCTCTGGCTAGCGAGTACGAGCAGTACTTC.

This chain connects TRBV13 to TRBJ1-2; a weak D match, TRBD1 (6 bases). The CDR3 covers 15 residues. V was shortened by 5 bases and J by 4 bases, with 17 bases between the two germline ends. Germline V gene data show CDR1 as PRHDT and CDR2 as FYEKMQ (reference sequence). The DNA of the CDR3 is TGTGCCAGCAGCAGCGGAACAGGGTTCGGCTATGGCTACACCTTC. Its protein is CASSSGTGFGYGYTF.

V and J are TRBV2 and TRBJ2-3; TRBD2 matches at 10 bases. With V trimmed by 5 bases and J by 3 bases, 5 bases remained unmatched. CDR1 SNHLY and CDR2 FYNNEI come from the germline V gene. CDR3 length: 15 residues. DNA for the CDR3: TGTGCCAGCAGTCTAGCGGGAGTACGGACAGATACGCAGTATTTT. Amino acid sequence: CASSLAGVRTDTQYF.

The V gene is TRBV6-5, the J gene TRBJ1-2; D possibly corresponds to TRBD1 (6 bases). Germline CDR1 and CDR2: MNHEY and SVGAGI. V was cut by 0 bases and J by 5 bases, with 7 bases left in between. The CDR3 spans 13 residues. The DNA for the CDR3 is TGTGCCAGCAGTTACTCGGGGACATATGGCTACACCTTC. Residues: CASSYSGTYGYTF.

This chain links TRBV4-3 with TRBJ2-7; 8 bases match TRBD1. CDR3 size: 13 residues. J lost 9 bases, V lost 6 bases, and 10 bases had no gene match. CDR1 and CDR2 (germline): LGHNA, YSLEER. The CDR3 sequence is CASSRETGVRQYF. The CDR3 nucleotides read TGCGCCAGCAGTCGCGAGACAGGGGTTCGGCAGTACTTC.

CDR3 bases: TGTGCCAGCAGCTTAAATCCAGGGGATGGCTACACCTTC. Its translation: CASSLNPGDGYTF. V gene TRBV7-9 combines with J gene TRBJ1-2, with D perhaps TRBD1 (6 bases). V lost 2 bases and J lost 6, with 10 bases in between. Per the germline V gene, CDR1 is SEHNR and CDR2 is FQNEAQ (reference sequence). The CDR3 contains 13 residues. Variable domain in full (rest from reference TRBV7-9 and TRBJ1-2): DTGVSQNPRHKITKRGQNVTFRCDPISEHNRLYWYRQTLGQGPEFLTYFQNEAQLEKSRLLSDRFSAERPKGSFSTLEIQRTEQGDSAMYLCASSLNPGDGYTFGSGTRLTVV.

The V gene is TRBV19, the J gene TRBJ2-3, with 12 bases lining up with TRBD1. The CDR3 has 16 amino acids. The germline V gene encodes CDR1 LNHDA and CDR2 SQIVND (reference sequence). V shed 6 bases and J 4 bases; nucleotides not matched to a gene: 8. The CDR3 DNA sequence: TGTGCCAGTAGCCCCAAGGGACAGGGGGCAGCAGATACGCAGTATTTT. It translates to CASSPKGQGAADTQYF.

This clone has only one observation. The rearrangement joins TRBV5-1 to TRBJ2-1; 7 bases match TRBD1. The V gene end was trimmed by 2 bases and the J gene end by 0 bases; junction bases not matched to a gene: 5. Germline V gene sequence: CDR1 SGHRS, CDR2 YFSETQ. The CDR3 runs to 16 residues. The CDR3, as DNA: TGCGCCAGCAGCTTAACAGGGGCAAGCTCCTACAATGAGCAGTTCTTC. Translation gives CASSLTGASSYNEQFF.

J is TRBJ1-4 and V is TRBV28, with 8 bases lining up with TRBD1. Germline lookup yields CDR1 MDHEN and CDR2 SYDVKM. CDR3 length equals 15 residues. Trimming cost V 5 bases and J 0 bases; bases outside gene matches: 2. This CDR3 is CASSADRATNEKLFF. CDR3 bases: TGTGCCAGCAGTGCGGACAGGGCAACTAATGAAAAACTGTTTTTT.

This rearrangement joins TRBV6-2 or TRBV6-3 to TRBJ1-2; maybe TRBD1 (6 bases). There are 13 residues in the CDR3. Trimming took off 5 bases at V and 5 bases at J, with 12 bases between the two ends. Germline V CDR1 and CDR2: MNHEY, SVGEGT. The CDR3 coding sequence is TGTGCCAGCAGTCAAACCAGGGGTTATGGCTACACCTTC. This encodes CASSQTRGYGYTF.